This TCR beta chain was sequenced in a study of regulatory T cells in long-lasting Graves disease. Libraries of TCR beta came from iRepertoire HTBI primers plus Arm-PCR of CDR3 regions. One entry per CDR3 protein results from TCRdb running MiXCR on the multiplex PCR reads. The table has fewer than 650,000 distinct CDR3 sequences, 15% to 20% seen once. This clonotype was seen at least ten times. No antigen is known for it. Study findings and constraints: Newly diagnosed disease favored TRBV20-1 and TRBJ2-1 over persistent disease.

CDR1 and CDR2 (germline): SQVTM, ANQGSEA. This CDR3 region has 12 residues. Trimming pared 7 bases from V and 2 bases from J, leaving 12 bases between. Time point meaning: newly diagnosed GD, antithyroid drugs for less than 3 months. Making the TCR library involved RNA that had been extracted from PBMCs. Diagnosing Graves' disease relied on the American Thyroid Association guidelines. The same data also went into a second study, on T cells in Graves' hyperthyroidism and ophthalmopathy.

Sequencing used peripheral blood mononuclear cells (PBMCs), obtained at new diagnosis, from a patient treated with antithyroid drugs. This sequence joins TRBV29-1 and TRBJ2-7, with D hard to call. This receptor was taken from a young man with Graves disease. The CDR3 bases are TGCAGCGCAGTCGGAGACGCCTACGAGCAGTACTTC. It yields the protein CSAVGDAYEQYF.